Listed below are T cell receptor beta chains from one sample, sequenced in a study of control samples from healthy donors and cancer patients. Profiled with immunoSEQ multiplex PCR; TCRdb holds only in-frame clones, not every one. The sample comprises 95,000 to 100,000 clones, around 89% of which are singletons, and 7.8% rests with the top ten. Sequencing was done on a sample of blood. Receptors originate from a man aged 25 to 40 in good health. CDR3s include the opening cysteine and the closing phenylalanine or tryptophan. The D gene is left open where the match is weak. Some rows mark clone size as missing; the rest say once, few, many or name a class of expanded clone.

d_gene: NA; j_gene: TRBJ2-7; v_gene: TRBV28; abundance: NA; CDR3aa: CASSLGQVNSYEQYF; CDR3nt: TGTGCCAGCAGTTTAGGTCAGGTGAATTCCTACGAGCAGTACTTC
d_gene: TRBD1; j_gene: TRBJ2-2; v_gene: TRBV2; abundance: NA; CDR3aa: CASSSPGTGAGELFF; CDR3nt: TGTGCCAGCAGTAGTCCCGGGACAGGGGCCGGGGAGCTGTTTTTT
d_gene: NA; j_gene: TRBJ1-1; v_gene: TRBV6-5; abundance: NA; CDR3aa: CASRVTRNTEAFF; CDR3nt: TGTGCCAGCAGGGTGACCAGGAACACTGAAGCTTTCTTT
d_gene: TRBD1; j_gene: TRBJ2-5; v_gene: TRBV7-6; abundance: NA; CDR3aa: CASSPIKGQGQETQYF; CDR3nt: TGTGCCAGCAGCCCGATCAAGGGACAGGGTCAGGAGACCCAGTACTTC
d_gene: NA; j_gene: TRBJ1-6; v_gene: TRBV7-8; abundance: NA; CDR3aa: CASSLNRTRNSPLHF; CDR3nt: TGTGCCAGCAGCTTAAATAGGACAAGAAATTCACCCCTCCACTTT
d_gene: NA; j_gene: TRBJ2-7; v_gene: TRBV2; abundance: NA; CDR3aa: CASSDRELAYEQYF; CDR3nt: TGTGCCAGCAGTGATCGGGAGTTAGCCTACGAGCAGTACTTC
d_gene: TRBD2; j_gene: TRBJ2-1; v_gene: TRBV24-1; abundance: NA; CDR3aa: CATSDRSGGKHNEQFF; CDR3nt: TGTGCCACCAGTGATCGGTCGGGGGGGAAACACAATGAGCAGTTCTTC
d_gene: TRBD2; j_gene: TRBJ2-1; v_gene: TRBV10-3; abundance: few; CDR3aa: CAISESLGLAHIGGRSYNEQFF; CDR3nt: TGTGCCATCAGTGAGTCATTGGGACTAGCCCACATAGGCGGACGTTCCTACAATGAGCAGTTCTTC
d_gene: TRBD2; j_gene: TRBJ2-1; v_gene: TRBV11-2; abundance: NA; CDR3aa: CASSLELAGRNEQFF; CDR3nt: TGTGCCAGCAGCTTAGAACTAGCGGGAAGGAATGAGCAGTTCTTC
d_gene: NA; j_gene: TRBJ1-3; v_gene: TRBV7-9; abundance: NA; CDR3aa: CASTTGKRNTIYF; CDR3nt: TGTGCCAGCACCACCGGGAAAAGAAACACCATATATTTT
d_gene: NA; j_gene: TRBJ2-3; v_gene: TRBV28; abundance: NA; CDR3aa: CASSLLGGETDTQYF; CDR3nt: TGTGCCAGCAGTTTATTGGGGGGAGAAACAGATACGCAGTATTTT
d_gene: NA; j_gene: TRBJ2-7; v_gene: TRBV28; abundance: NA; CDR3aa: CASRGGGEQYF; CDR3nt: TGTGCCAGCCGGGGAGGAGGCGAGCAGTACTTC
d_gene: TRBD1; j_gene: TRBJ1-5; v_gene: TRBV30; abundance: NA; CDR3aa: CAWSGGGAGQPQHF; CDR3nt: TGTGCCTGGAGTGGAGGGGGCGCGGGTCAGCCCCAGCATTTT
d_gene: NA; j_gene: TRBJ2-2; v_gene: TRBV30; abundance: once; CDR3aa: CAWEQARSTGELFF; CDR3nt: TGTGCCTGGGAACAGGCCCGGAGCACCGGGGAGCTGTTTTTT
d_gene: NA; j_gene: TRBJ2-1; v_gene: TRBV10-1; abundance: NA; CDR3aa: CASSSAGTKGEQFF; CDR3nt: TGCGCCAGCAGTTCCGCCGGGACCAAGGGTGAGCAGTTCTTC
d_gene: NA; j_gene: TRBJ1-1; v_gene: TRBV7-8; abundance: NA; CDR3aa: CASSVQEGSTEAFF; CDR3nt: TGTGCCAGCAGCGTACAGGAGGGAAGCACTGAAGCTTTCTTT
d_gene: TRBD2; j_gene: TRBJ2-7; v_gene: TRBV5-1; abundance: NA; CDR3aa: CASSATSASFSYEQYF; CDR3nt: TGCGCCAGCAGCGCGACTAGCGCCTCATTCTCCTACGAGCAGTACTTC
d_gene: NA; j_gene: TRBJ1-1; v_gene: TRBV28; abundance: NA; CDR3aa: CASSSPTPGHTEAFF; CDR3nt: TGTGCCAGCAGTTCCCCTACGCCGGGACATACTGAAGCTTTCTTT
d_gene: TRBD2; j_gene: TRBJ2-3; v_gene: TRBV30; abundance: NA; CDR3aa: CAWSVRDSGKISRHTQYF; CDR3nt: TGTGCCTGGAGTGTACGGGATAGCGGGAAGATAAGCCGGCATACGCAGTATTTT
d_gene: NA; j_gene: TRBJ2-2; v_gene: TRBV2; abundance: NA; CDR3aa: CASIFGSGELFF; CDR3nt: TGTGCCAGCATATTTGGGAGCGGGGAGCTGTTTTTT
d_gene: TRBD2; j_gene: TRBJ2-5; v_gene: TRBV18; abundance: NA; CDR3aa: CASSPGAGRETQYF; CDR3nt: TGTGCCAGCTCACCGGGAGCGGGAAGAGAGACCCAGTACTTC
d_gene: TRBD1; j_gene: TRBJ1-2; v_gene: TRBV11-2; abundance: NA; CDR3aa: CASSWTFGQGALAGGYTF; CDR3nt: TGTGCCAGCAGCTGGACCTTTGGACAGGGGGCTTTGGCAGGTGGCTACACCTTC
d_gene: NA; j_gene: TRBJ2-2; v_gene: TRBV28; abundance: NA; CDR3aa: CASSLWGTGELFF; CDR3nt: TGTGCCAGCAGTTTATGGGGCACCGGGGAGCTGTTTTTT
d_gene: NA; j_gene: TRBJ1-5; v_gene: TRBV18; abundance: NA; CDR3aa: CASSPPVRTAQHF; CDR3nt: TGTGCCAGCTCACCACCGGTTAGAACGGCCCAGCATTTT
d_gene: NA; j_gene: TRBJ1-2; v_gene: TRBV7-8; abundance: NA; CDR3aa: CASSQKAYGDGYTF; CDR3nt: TGTGCCAGCAGTCAAAAGGCCTACGGTGATGGCTACACCTTC
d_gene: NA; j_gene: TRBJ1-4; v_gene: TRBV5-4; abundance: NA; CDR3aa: CASSFVGKGRTNEKLFF; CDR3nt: TGTGCCAGCAGCTTTGTTGGGAAGGGACGGACTAATGAAAAACTGTTTTTT
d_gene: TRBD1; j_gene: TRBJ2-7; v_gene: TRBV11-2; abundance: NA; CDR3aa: CASSPHAGDRGEEQYF; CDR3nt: TGTGCCAGCAGCCCGCACGCCGGGGACAGGGGTGAAGAGCAGTACTTC
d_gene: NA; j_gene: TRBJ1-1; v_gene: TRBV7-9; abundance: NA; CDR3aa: CASSLGGPKGAFF; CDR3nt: TGTGCCAGCAGCTTAGGGGGCCCAAAGGGAGCTTTCTTT
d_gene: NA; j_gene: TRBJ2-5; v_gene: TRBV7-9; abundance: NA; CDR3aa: CASSSYREQETQYF; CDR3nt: TGTGCCAGCAGCTCCTACAGGGAACAAGAGACCCAGTACTTC
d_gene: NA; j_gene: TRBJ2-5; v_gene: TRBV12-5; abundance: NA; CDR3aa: CASGGQTGWETQYF; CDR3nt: TGTGCTAGTGGAGGCCAAACAGGGTGGGAGACCCAGTACTTC
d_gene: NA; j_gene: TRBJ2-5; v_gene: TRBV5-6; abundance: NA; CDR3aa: CASGLGEGMEYF; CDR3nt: TGTGCCAGCGGCCTAGGAGAGGGGATGGAGTACTTC
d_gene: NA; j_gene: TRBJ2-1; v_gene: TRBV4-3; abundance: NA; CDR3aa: CASSQAESSYNEQFF; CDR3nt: TGCGCCAGCAGCCAAGCCGAGAGCTCCTACAATGAGCAGTTCTTC
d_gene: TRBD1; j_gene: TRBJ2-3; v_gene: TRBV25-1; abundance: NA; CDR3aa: CASSEFTTGVDTQYF; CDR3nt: TGTGCCAGCAGTGAATTCACCACAGGGGTGGATACGCAGTATTTT
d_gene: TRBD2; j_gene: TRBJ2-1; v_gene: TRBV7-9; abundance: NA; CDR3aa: CASSTSGRIYNEQFF; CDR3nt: TGTGCCAGCAGCACCAGCGGGAGGATATACAATGAGCAGTTCTTC
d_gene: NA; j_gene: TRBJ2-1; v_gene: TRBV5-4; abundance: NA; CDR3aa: CASSDDSARSSYNEQFF; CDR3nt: TGTGCCAGCAGCGACGATAGCGCCCGGAGCTCCTACAATGAGCAGTTCTTC
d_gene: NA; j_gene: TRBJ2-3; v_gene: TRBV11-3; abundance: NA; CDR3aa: CASSLGDGGTDTQYF; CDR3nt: TGTGCCAGCAGCTTAGGTGACGGTGGCACAGATACGCAGTATTTT
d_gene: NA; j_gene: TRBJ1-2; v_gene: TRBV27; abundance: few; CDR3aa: CASSYDSLGFYGYTF; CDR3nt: TGTGCCAGCAGTTACGACAGTTTAGGATTCTATGGCTACACCTTC
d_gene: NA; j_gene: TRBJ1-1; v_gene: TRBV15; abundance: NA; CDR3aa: CATSPRAMNTEAFF; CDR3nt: TGTGCCACCAGCCCCCGAGCGATGAACACTGAAGCTTTCTTT
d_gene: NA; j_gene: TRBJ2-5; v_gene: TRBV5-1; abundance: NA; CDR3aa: CASSLAPSETQYF; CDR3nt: TGCGCCAGCAGCTTGGCCCCGTCAGAGACCCAGTACTTC
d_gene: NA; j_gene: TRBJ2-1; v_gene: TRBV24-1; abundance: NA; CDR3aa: CATSDFGGGEQFF; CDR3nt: TGTGCCACCAGTGATTTCGGGGGAGGTGAGCAGTTCTTC
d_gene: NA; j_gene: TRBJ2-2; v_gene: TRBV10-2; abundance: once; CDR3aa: CASTFELRGLGGLFF; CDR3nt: TGCGCCAGCACCTTCGAACTTCGTGGTCTCGGAGGACTGTTTTTT
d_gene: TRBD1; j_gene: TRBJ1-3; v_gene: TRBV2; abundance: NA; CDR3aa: CASRTRGSGNTIYF; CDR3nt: TGTGCCAGCAGAACCAGGGGGTCTGGAAACACCATATATTTT
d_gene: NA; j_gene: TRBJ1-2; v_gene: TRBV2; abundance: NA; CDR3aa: CASTQNLGDHGYTF; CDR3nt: TGTGCCAGCACCCAAAACCTCGGGGACCATGGCTACACCTTC
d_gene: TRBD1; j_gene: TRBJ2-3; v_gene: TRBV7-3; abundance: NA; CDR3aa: CASSTLGQGNTDTQYF; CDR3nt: TGTGCCAGCAGCACCTTGGGACAGGGAAACACAGATACGCAGTATTTT
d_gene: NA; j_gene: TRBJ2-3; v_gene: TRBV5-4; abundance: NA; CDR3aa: CASSTGLSLSTDTQYF; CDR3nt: TGTGCCAGCAGCACCGGACTTTCCCTTAGCACAGATACGCAGTATTTT
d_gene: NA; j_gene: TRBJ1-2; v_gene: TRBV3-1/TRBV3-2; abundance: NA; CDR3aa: CASSQGPVVGYTF; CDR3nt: TGTGCCAGCAGCCAAGGCCCCGTGGTGGGCTACACCTTC
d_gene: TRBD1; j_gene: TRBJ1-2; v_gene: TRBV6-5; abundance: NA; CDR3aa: CASTQGAPNYGYTF; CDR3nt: TGTGCCAGCACCCAGGGGGCGCCTAACTATGGCTACACCTTC
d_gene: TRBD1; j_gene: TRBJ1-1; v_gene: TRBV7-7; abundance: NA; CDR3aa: CASSLTRDRNTEAFF; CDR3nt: TGTGCCAGCAGCTTGACCCGGGACAGAAACACTGAAGCTTTCTTT
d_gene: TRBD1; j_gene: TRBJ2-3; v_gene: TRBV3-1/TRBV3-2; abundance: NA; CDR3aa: CASSQGDRARTDTQYF; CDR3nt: TGTGCCAGCAGCCAAGGGGACAGGGCCCGCACAGATACGCAGTATTTT
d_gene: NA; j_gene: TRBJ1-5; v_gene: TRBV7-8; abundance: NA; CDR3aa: CASSPRQGKDQPQHF; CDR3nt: TGTGCCAGCAGCCCCCGCCAGGGAAAGGATCAGCCCCAGCATTTT
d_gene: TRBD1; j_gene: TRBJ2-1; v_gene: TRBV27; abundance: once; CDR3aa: CASSLSRQGAGQFF; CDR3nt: TGTGCCAGCAGTTTATCGCGACAGGGGGCTGGGCAGTTCTTC
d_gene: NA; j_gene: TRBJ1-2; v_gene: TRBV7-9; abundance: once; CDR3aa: CASSSQLRGAHIVDGYTF; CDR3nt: TGTGCCAGCAGCTCCCAGCTTCGGGGGGCGCATATCGTCGATGGCTACACCTTC
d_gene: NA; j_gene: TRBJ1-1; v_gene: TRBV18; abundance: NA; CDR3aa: CASSPERLNTEAFF; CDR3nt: TGTGCCAGCTCACCAGAACGGTTGAACACTGAAGCTTTCTTT
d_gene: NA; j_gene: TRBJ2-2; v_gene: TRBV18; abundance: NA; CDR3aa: CASSPLPGARRDTGELFF; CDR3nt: TGTGCCAGCTCACCACTGCCAGGGGCCCGGCGGGACACCGGGGAGCTGTTTTTT
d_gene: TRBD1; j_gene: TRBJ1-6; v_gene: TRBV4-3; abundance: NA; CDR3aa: CASSPGTAYNSPLHF; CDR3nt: TGCGCCAGCAGCCCTGGGACAGCTTATAATTCACCCCTCCACTTT
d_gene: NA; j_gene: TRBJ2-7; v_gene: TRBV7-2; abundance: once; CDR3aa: CASSLEYGQYF; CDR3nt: TGTGCCAGCAGCTTGGAATATGGGCAGTACTTC
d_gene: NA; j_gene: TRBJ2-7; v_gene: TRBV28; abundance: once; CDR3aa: CASRGPSYEQYF; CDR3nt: TGTGCCAGCAGAGGCCCTTCCTACGAGCAGTACTTC
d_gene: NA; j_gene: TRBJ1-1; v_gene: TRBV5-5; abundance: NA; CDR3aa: CASSLEKRTEAFF; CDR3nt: TGTGCCAGCAGCTTGGAAAAGCGCACTGAAGCTTTCTTT
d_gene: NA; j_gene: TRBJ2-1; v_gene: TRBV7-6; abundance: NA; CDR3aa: CASSRTDSISYNEQFF; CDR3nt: TGTGCCAGCAGCCGTACGGACTCTATTTCCTACAATGAGCAGTTCTTC
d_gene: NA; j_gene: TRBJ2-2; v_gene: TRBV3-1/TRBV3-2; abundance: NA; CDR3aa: CASSQKGGAPTGELFF; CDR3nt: TGTGCCAGCAGCCAAAAGGGGGGGGCGCCGACCGGGGAGCTGTTTTTT